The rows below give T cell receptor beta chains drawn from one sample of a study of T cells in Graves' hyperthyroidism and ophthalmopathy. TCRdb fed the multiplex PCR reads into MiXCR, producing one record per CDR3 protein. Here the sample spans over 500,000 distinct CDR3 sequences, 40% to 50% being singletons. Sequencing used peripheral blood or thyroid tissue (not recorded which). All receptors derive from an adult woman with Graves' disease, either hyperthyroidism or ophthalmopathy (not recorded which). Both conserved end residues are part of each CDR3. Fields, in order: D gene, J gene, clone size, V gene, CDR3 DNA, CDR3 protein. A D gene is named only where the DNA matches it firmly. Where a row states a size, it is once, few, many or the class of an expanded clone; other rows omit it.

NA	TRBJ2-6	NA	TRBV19	TGTGCCAGTAGCTGGACAGCTGGGGCCAACGTCCTGACTTTC	CASSWTAGANVLTF
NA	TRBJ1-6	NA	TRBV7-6	TGTGCTAGCAGCCGGGACAATAATTCACCCCTCCACTTT	CASSRDNNSPLHF
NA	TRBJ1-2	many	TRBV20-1	TGCAGTGCTAGCTCCGGGACGGGGGAGTATGGCTACACCTTC	CSASSGTGEYGYTF
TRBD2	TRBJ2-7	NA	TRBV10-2	TGCGCCAGCAGTGTTGGCCTAGCGGGACGGTACGAGCAGTACTTC	CASSVGLAGRYEQYF
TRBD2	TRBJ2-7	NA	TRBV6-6	TGTGCCAGCAGTGAACGGGAGGGCCGAGGGGAGCAGTACTTC	CASSEREGRGEQYF
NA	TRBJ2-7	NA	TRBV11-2	TGTGCCAGCAGCTTAGATCCAGAGTACGAGCAGTACTTC	CASSLDPEYEQYF
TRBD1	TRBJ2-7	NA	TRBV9	TGTGCCAGCAGCTACGGACAGGGACGCTCAAGCGAGCAGTACTTC	CASSYGQGRSSEQYF
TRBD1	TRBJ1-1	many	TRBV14	TGTGCCAGCAGCCAATTAGGGGGCAACTTAATGAACACTGAAGCTTTCTTT	CASSQLGGNLMNTEAFF
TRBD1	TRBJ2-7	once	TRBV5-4	TGTGCCAGCAGCCCCCCGGACAGGGCTGACGAGCAGTACTTC	CASSPPDRADEQYF
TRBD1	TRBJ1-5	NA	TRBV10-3	TGTGCCACCAGTGTAGACAGGGTGGGACAGCCCCAGCATTTT	CATSVDRVGQPQHF
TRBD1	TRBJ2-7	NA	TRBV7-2	TGTGCCAGCAGTCAGGACGGACAGGGGATCTACGAGCAGTACTTC	CASSQDGQGIYEQYF
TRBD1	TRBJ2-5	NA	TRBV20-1	TGCAGTGCTAAAACCGGGACAGCAGCCCCCCAGTACTTC	CSAKTGTAAPQYF
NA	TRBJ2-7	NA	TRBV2	TGTGCCAGCACCTTACAGGGTTACTACTCCTACGAGCAGTACTTC	CASTLQGYYSYEQYF
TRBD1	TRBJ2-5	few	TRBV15	TGTGCCACCAGCAGCACAGGCCGGGACAGCCGACCGTCGCGGACCCAGTACTTC	CATSSTGRDSRPSRTQYF
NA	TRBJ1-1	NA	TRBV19	TGTGCCAGTAGTATTGGGACCGCGCTTTTCTTT	CASSIGTALFF
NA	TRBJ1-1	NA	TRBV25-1	TGTGCCAGCAGGTACGGGGCGAACACTGAAGCTTTCTTT	CASRYGANTEAFF
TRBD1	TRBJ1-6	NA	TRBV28	TGTGCCAGCAGTTTATTTCGACAGGGGAATTCACCCCTCCACTTT	CASSLFRQGNSPLHF
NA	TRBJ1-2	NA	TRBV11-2	TGTGCCAGCGGCACGCAGAGACTTGGCTACACCTTC	CASGTQRLGYTF
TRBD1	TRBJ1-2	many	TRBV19	TGTGCCAGTAGTCCTGGGACAGCTTGGGGCTATGGCTACACCTTC	CASSPGTAWGYGYTF
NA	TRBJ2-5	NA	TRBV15	TGTGCCACCAGCACCGGCCTCGGGGTGGAGACCCAGTACTTC	CATSTGLGVETQYF
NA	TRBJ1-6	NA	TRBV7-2	TGTGCCAGCAGCCCATTCCTCGGTGAAGGTTCACCCCTCCACTTT	CASSPFLGEGSPLHF
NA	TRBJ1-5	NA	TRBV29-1	TGCAGCGTTGGATTGGCGGGGACCAATCAGCCCCAGCATTTT	CSVGLAGTNQPQHF
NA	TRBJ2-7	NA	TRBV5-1	TGCGCCAGCAGCTTGGCCCTGCTACAGTTCCGCTACGAGCAGTACTTC	CASSLALLQFRYEQYF
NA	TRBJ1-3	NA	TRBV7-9	TGTGTCCAAGGGGCTGGAAACACCATATATTTT	CVQGAGNTIYF
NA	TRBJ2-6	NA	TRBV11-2	TGTGCCAGCAGCTTAGTTGGCACTGAAGCTTTC	CASSLVGTEAF
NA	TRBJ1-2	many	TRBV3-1	TGTGCCAGCAGCCAATTGAAGTGGGGCTACACCTTC	CASSQLKWGYTF
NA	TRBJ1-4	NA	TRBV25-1	TGTGCCAGCAGTCCCCGTGGTGGGGCCGGGAATGAAAAACTGTTTTTT	CASSPRGGAGNEKLFF
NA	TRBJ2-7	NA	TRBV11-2	TGTGCCAGCAGCTTAGAGGACTCTAGGCTTCTGACCTACGAGCAGTACTTC	CASSLEDSRLLTYEQYF
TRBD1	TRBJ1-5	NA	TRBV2	TGTGCCAACAGTTGGGACAGCAGCAATCAGCCCCAGCATTTT	CANSWDSSNQPQHF
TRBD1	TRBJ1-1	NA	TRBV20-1	TGCAGTGCTAGAACCGGGACAGGTAACACTGAAGCTTTCTTT	CSARTGTGNTEAFF
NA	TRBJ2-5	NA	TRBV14	TGTGCCAGCAGCCCTTCTAAGTACCAAGAGACCCAGTACTTC	CASSPSKYQETQYF
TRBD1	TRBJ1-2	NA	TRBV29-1	TGCAGCGTTGGCCCAATGACAGGGGATTTCTATGGCTACACCTTC	CSVGPMTGDFYGYTF
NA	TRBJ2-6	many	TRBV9	TGTGCCAGCAGCGAATCAAGTTCTGGGGCCAACGTCCTGACTTTC	CASSESSSGANVLTF
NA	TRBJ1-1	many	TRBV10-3	TGTGCCATCAGTGAGTCAGGGACATCCCAGAACACTGAAGCTTTCTTT	CAISESGTSQNTEAFF
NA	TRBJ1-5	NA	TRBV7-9	TGTGCCAGCACCACCGACGGACTCTATCAGCCCCAGCATTTT	CASTTDGLYQPQHF
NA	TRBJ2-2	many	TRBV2	TGTGCCAGCAGGGCCGGGGAGCTGTTTTTT	CASRAGELFF
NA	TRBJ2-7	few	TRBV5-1	TGCGCCAGCAGCCCCGGTGAGGGCCCCACCTACGAGCAGTACTTC	CASSPGEGPTYEQYF
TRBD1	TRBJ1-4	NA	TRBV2	TGTGCCAGCAGGGATTTACAGGGGCGAGAAAAACTGTTTTTT	CASRDLQGREKLFF
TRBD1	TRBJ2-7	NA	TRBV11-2	TGTGCCAGCAGCCTAACCCGGACAGGGGCGGACGAGCAGTACTTC	CASSLTRTGADEQYF
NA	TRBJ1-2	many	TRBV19	TGTGCCAGTAGACCCGGGACCTCGTCCTATGGCTACACCTTC	CASRPGTSSYGYTF
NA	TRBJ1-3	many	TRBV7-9	TGTGCCAGCAGCTTAGAGTTTGGCTCCGGCTTCTCTGGAAACACCATATATTTT	CASSLEFGSGFSGNTIYF
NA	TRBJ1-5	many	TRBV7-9	TGTGCCAGCAGCCGTAGCCAGGACAGCAATCAGCCCCAGCATTTT	CASSRSQDSNQPQHF
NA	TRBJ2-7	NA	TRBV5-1	TGCGCCAGCAGCCTGACCCAATACGAGCAGTACTTC	CASSLTQYEQYF
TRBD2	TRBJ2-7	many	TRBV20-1	TGCAGTGCTGTACCCTCCACTAGCGGGGACTACGAGCAGTACTTC	CSAVPSTSGDYEQYF
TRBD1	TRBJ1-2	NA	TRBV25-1	TGTGCCAGCAGTGTATGGGGACAGGATGGCTACACCTTC	CASSVWGQDGYTF
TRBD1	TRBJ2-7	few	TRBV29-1	TGCAGCGTCGCCGGGACAGGCTACGAGCAGTACTTC	CSVAGTGYEQYF
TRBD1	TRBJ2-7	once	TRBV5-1	TGCGCCAGCAGCCCGGGACAGGGGGCGGCTTACGAGCAGTACTTC	CASSPGQGAAYEQYF
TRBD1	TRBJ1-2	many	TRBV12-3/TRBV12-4	TGTGCCAGCAGGACAGGGGGCTATGGCTACACCTTC	CASRTGGYGYTF
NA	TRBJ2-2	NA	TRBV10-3	TGTGCCATCAGTGAGTCGGGGGAGGCGAACACCGGGGAGCTGTTTTTT	CAISESGEANTGELFF
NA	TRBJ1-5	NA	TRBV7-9	TGTGCCAGCAGCTTAGGGCGGGAGATGAATCAGCCCCAGCATTTT	CASSLGREMNQPQHF
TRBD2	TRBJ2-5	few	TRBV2	TGTGCCAGCAGTCGCCTAGCGGGAGGGCCGGAGGAGACCCAGTACTTC	CASSRLAGGPEETQYF
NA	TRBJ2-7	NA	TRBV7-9	TGTGCCAGCAGCGAGTCGGGCCACACCTACGAGCAGTACTTC	CASSESGHTYEQYF
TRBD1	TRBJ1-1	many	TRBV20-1	TGCAGTGCTAGGGGACTGGACAGGTTTAACACTGAAGCTTTCTTT	CSARGLDRFNTEAFF
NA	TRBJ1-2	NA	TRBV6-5	TGTGCCAGCAGTTACTCCGGGAGGGGGACGGGCTACACCTTC	CASSYSGRGTGYTF
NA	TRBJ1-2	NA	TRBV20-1	TGCAGTGCTAGAGCAGTACAGCCACGAGAGTATGGCTACACCTTC	CSARAVQPREYGYTF
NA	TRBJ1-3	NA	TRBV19	TGTGCCAGTACTGGGATAGCCGCGCTCTCTGGAAACACCATATATTTT	CASTGIAALSGNTIYF
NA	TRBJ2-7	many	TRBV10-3	TGTGCCATCAGTGAGGGTGGGGGTCTCGCCTACGAGCAGTACTTC	CAISEGGGLAYEQYF
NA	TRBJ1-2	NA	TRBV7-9	TGTGCCAGCAGCTTAGAGGGCAGGCGAGAGGTTACCTTC	CASSLEGRREVTF